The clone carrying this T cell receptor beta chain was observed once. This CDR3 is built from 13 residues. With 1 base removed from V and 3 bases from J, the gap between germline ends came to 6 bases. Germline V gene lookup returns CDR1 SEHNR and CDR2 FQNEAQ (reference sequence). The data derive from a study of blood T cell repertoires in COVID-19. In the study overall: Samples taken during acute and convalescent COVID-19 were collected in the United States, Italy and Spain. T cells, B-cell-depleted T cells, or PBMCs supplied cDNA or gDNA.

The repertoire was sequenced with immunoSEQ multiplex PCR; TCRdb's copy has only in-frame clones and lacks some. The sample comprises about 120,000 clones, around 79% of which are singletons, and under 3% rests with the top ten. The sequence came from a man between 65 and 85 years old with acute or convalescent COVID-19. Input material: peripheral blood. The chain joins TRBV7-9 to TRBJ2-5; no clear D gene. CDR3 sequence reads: CASSLGSEETQYF. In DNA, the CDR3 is TGTGCCAGCAGCTTAGGCAGCGAAGAGACCCAGTACTTC.